The 24 T cell receptor beta chains presented below share a single source sample, sequenced in a study of T cell responses to AZD1222 COVID-19 vaccine. Method: immunoSEQ multiplex PCR; TCRdb's copy keeps in-frame clones and lacks some. This sample has about 130,000 clones, with approximately 92% found just once. The input for sequencing was peripheral blood, taken 28 days after the second AZD1222 dose. These receptors were collected from an adult who received the AZD1222 COVID-19 vaccine.

V usage is TRBV5-8 and J usage is TRBJ2-3; TRBD1 aligns across 8 bases. J was trimmed by 2 bases and V by 1 base; bases with no gene match: 9. The germline CDR1 and CDR2 sequences are SGHTS and YDEGEE. This CDR3 has 17 amino acids. DNA of the CDR3: TGTGCCAGCAGCTTGATACAGGGGGATTTATACACAGATACGCAGTATTTT. Protein: CASSLIQGDLYTDTQYF.

V and J are TRBV6-2 or TRBV6-3 and TRBJ2-5; 9 bases are a match to TRBD2. CDR3 length: 15 amino acids. The V gene's germline CDR1 is MNHEY and CDR2 SVGEGT. Trimming at V came to 4 bases and at J to 4 bases, leaving 7 bases not matched to a gene. In DNA, the CDR3 is TGTGCCAGCAGTTGGGCGGGGGGGCTTGGAGAGACCCAGTACTTC. It codes for CASSWAGGLGETQYF.

This sequence joins TRBV6-5 and TRBJ1-4, with D hard to call. V lost 0 bases to trimming and J lost 6 bases, with 8 bases between them. The CDR3 runs 14 residues. The germline V gene encodes CDR1 MNHEY and CDR2 SVGAGI. As DNA, the CDR3 is TGTGCCAGCAGTTACTCGTTTTATGATGAAAAACTGTTTTTT. The encoded protein is CASSYSFYDEKLFF.

V is TRBV12-2 and J is TRBJ1-2. TRBV12-2 is labeled a pseudogene. This CDR3 spans 15 amino acids. The CDR3 region has the DNA TGTGCAAGTCGCTTAGCGAGGAGGGTAAACTATGGCTACACCTTC. Protein sequence: CASRLARRVNYGYTF.

The chain employs TRBV4-3 and TRBJ2-7; possible D gene TRBD2, 6 bases. CDR3 length: 14 residues. Trimming pared 6 bases from V and 0 bases from J, leaving 12 bases between. The germline CDR1 and CDR2 sequences are LGHNA and YSLEER. In nucleotides, the CDR3 is TGCGCCAGCAGTCGCCAGGGAGGCTCCTACGAGCAGTACTTC. This encodes CASSRQGGSYEQYF.

The chain carries TRBV7-2 and TRBJ1-3; no firm D call. The V and J ends lost 1 base and 0 bases respectively, with 10 bases between them. The CDR3 totals 16 residues. CDR1 and CDR2 (germline): SGHTA, FQGNSA. Here the CDR3 reads CASSLVASASGNTIYF. The CDR3 nucleotides are TGTGCCAGCAGCTTAGTGGCCAGCGCCTCTGGAAACACCATATATTTT.

The genes are TRBV7-8 and TRBJ2-7; D may be TRBD1 (7 bases). Germline V gene sequence: CDR1 SGHVS, CDR2 FQNEAQ. The V gene lost 5 bases and the J gene lost 5 bases, with 25 bases spanning the gap. The CDR3 is made up of 17 amino acids. CDR3 region: CASSPRQGPLAGNEQYF. CDR3 bases: TGTGCCAGCAGCCCTAGACAGGGTCCCTTGGCGGGGAACGAGCAGTACTTC. Full variable domain (rest looked up from reference TRBV7-8 and TRBJ2-7): GAGVSQSPRYKVAKRGQDVALRCDPISGHVSLFWYQQALGQGPEFLTYFQNEAQLDKSGLPSDRFFAERPEGSVSTLKIQRTQQEDSAVYLCASSPRQGPLAGNEQYFGPGTRLTVT.

This clone was detected only once. The J gene is TRBJ2-2, the V gene TRBV7-3; D might be TRBD1 or TRBD2, each matching 5 bases. Germline V gene sequence: CDR1 SGHTA, CDR2 FQGTGA. V lost 6 bases to trimming and J lost 5 bases, with 13 bases between them. The CDR3 runs to 14 residues. The CDR3 coding sequence is TGTGCCAGCAGGAGGGGTGGAGAGACCGGGGAGCTGTTTTTT. This encodes CASRRGGETGELFF.

This sequence joins TRBV27 and TRBJ2-2, with D perhaps TRBD2 (6 bases). V was trimmed by 3 bases and J by 6 bases, leaving 17 bases between them. CDR1 and CDR2 (germline): MNHEY, SMNVEV (reference sequence). CDR3 length: 16 residues. CDR3 in DNA: TGTGCCAGCAGTTTCCTTCGGGGAGGTATAGCCGGGGAGCTGTTTTTT. Protein sequence: CASSFLRGGIAGELFF.

This chain connects TRBV2 to TRBJ2-5; 7 bases line up with TRBD2. The germline CDR1 and CDR2 sequences are SNHLY and FYNNEI. V was clipped by 4 bases and J by 4 bases; unmatched bases: 6. CDR3 size: 14 residues. This chain's CDR3 is CASSAGLVRETQYF. The CDR3 bases are TGTGCCAGCAGTGCCGGACTAGTTCGAGAGACCCAGTACTTC.

In regard to this clone: A junction end diverges from the germline sequence, so it may reflect a read error. The rearrangement joins TRBV7-3 to TRBJ2-2, with unresolved D. CDR3 length: 14 amino acids. Germline values: CDR1 SGHTA, CDR2 FQGTGA. In DNA form, the CDR3 reads TGTGCCAGCAGCGTAACAAGGAACACCGGGGAGCTGTTTTTT. Residues: CASSVTRNTGELFF.

The rearrangement links TRBV6-5 to TRBJ1-1; 7 bases line up with TRBD1. The CDR3 contains 14 residues. CDR1 is MNHEY, CDR2 SVGAGI, per germline. J was trimmed by 1 base and V by 6 bases; bases with no gene match: 5. CDR3 region: CASRAGQKNTEAFF. The CDR3 DNA sequence: TGTGCCAGCAGAGCGGGACAGAAGAACACTGAAGCTTTCTTT.

V usage is TRBV10-3 and J usage is TRBJ2-3; D not certain. The CDR3 sequence is 15 residues long. Trimming shortened V by 4 bases and J by 1 base, and 12 bases separated the two germline ends. Germline CDR1 ENHRY, CDR2 SYGVKD. The CDR3 protein is CAISAGPKGTDTQYF. The CDR3 bases are TGTGCCATCAGTGCCGGACCGAAGGGCACAGATACGCAGTATTTT.

The chain uses TRBV7-2 and TRBJ2-5, with a possible D match to TRBD1 (5 bases). Germline CDR1 and CDR2: SGHTA and FQGNSA. The CDR3 sequence is 13 residues long. V was pared by 1 base and J by 5 bases, with 8 bases between. CDR3 sequence: CASSLGGRETQYF. The CDR3 DNA is TGTGCCAGCAGCTTAGGGGGCCGGGAGACCCAGTACTTC. Together with reference TRBV7-2 and TRBJ2-5, the CDR3 gives the full variable domain: GAGVSQSPSNKVTEKGKDVELRCDPISGHTALYWYRQSLGQGLEFLIYFQGNSAPDKSGLPSDRFSAERTGGSVSTLTIQRTQQEDSAVYLCASSLGGRETQYFGPGTRLLVL.

This sequence joins TRBV4-1 and TRBJ1-4; 7 nucleotides align to TRBD1. The germline CDR1 and CDR2 sequences are MGHRA and YSYEKL. The CDR3 totals 14 residues. V trimming: 3 bases; J trimming: 7 bases; junction bases outside the gene matches: 5. In nucleotides, the CDR3 is TGCGCCAGCAGCCACGGTTCAGGGGGTGAAAAACTGTTTTTT. Amino acid sequence: CASSHGSGGEKLFF.

The chain links TRBV5-5 to TRBJ2-1; TRBD1 is a possible D gene (6 bases). Germline assignment: CDR1 SGHKS and CDR2 YYEKEE (reference sequence). Deletions cut 4 bases from V and 5 bases from J, with 22 bases between. This CDR3 has 17 residues. CDR3 loop: CASSRETGFIRNNEQFF. CDR3 nucleotides: TGTGCCAGCAGCAGGGAGACAGGATTTATTAGGAACAATGAGCAGTTCTTC.

The V gene is TRBV9, the J gene TRBJ2-4, with 10 bases lining up with TRBD2. CDR3 size: 14 residues. Germline trimming cut 0 bases from V and 6 bases from J; bases unmatched to any gene: 0. The germline CDR1 and CDR2 sequences are SGDLS and YYNGEE. CDR3 sequence reads: CASSVGLAGNIQYF. The CDR3 DNA reads as TGTGCCAGCAGCGTAGGACTAGCGGGAAACATTCAGTACTTC. The full variable domain, its missing parts supplied by reference TRBV9 and TRBJ2-4, is DSGVTQTPKHLITATGQRVTLRCSPRSGDLSVYWYQQSLDQGLQFLIQYYNGEERAKGNILERFSAQQFPDLHSELNLSSLELGDSALYFCASSVGLAGNIQYFGAGTRLSVL.

The V gene is TRBV5-1, the J gene TRBJ1-1, with 7 bases that match TRBD1. V shed 2 bases, J shed 6 bases, and the junction held 1 base outside the gene matches. The CDR3 consists of 12 residues. Per germline, CDR1 SGHRS and CDR2 YFSETQ. In DNA form, the CDR3 reads TGCGCCAGCAGCTTTGACAGGGCTGAAGCTTTCTTT. This translates into CASSFDRAEAFF.

This chain's CDR3 is CASSQADRVNYGYTF. CDR3 nucleotides: TGCGCCAGCAGCCAAGCGGACAGGGTTAACTATGGCTACACCTTC. The chain combines TRBV4-1 with TRBJ1-2, with TRBD1 matching 8 bases. This CDR3 is built from 15 residues. The germline CDR1 and CDR2 sequences are MGHRA and YSYEKL. Losses at the gene ends were 1 base for V and 1 base for J; bases not matched to a gene: 2.

The chain combines TRBV19 with TRBJ1-2; D uncertain. Germline CDR1 reads LNHDA; CDR2 reads SQIVND (reference sequence). The CDR3 has 12 residues. Trimming took 3 bases from V and 6 from J, leaving 8 bases between them. The CDR3 nucleotides are TGTGCCAGTAGTATGCGGCTGAATGGCTACACCTTC. Residues: CASSMRLNGYTF.

V and J are TRBV6-5 and TRBJ2-2; 7 nucleotides agree with TRBD1. There are 15 residues in the CDR3. Germline lookup yields CDR1 MNHEY and CDR2 SVGAGI. V shed 8 bases, J shed 2 bases, and the junction held 8 bases outside the gene matches. CDR3 in amino acids: CASAHGTVNTGELFF. Written as DNA, the CDR3 is TGTGCCAGCGCCCACGGGACAGTTAACACCGGGGAGCTGTTTTTT.

The rearrangement joins TRBV9 to TRBJ1-2; D unresolved. Per germline, CDR1 SGDLS and CDR2 YYNGEE. The CDR3 is 14 residues long. V lost 8 bases and J 8 bases, leaving 22 bases between the germline ends. CDR3 in amino acids: CASQGRLYGGGYTF. DNA for the CDR3: TGTGCCAGTCAAGGTCGACTTTATGGAGGAGGCTACACCTTC.

This chain links TRBV2 with TRBJ2-2; D may correspond to TRBD1 or TRBD2 (5 bases each). The CDR3 length is 15 residues. From germline, CDR1 is SNHLY and CDR2 FYNNEI. V was shortened by 6 bases and J by 4 bases, with 15 bases between the two germline ends. CDR3 sequence reads: CASRPGALGTGELFF. The CDR3 DNA reads TGTGCCAGCAGACCCGGGGCCCTAGGCACCGGGGAGCTGTTTTTT.

This sequence joins TRBV5-6 and TRBJ1-6; D gene unclear. Deletions cut 1 base from V and 10 bases from J, with 12 bases between. The length of the CDR3 is 14 residues. Germline V CDR1 and CDR2: SGHDT, YYEEEE. DNA of the CDR3: TGTGCCAGCAGCTTGTGGTCTTATGTGTCACCCCTCCACTTT. Residues: CASSLWSYVSPLHF.